This TCR beta chain was profiled in a study of T cell responses to AZD1222 COVID-19 vaccine. Concerning this clone itself: Its antigen remains unidentified.

The CDR3 runs 16 residues. V lost 0 bases, J lost 5 bases, and 14 bases lay in between. Germline assignment: CDR1 LGHNA and CDR2 YNFKEQ. The table came from immunoSEQ multiplex PCR; TCRdb's copy has only in-frame clones and leaves some out. Of around 120,000 clones detected, around 93% appear once; the ten largest clones hold more than 4.5%. Study conclusions and caveats: Spike-specific TCR breadth and depth were elevated following two AZD1222 doses. Seropositivity was recorded at baseline in only five to seven AZD1222 recipients. Along spike, vaccine-associated CD4 TCRs were found throughout, with dominance at 160-218 and 743-854. After the peak T cell response, and only then, were repertoires sampled.

The origin of this receptor is an adult who received the AZD1222 COVID-19 vaccine. The gene calls are TRBV4-2 and TRBJ1-5, with D maybe TRBD1 (6 bases). Specimen: peripheral blood, collected 28 days after the second AZD1222 dose. CDR3 nucleotides: TGTGCCAGCAGCCAAGATCGAGGGAAGGGGGATCAGCCCCAGCATTTT. Residues: CASSQDRGKGDQPQHF.